Shown below are 20 T cell receptor beta chains from a single sample sequenced in a study of T cell responses to AZD1222 COVID-19 vaccine. Method: immunoSEQ multiplex PCR; TCRdb's copy keeps in-frame clones and lacks some. Of about 120,000 clones in the sample, approximately 88% were seen once. The input for sequencing was peripheral blood, taken on day 0 of AZD1222 vaccination. Source of these receptors: an adult in good health.

V usage is TRBV2 and J usage is TRBJ2-7; no clear D gene. Germline CDR1 reads SNHLY; CDR2 reads FYNNEI. V was pared by 6 bases and J by 2 bases, with 14 bases between. CDR3 length: 14 residues. Here the CDR3 reads CASSERNSPYEQYF. The CDR3 nucleotides read TGTGCCAGCAGCGAGCGTAACAGTCCCTACGAGCAGTACTTC. Full variable domain (outside the CDR3, taken from reference TRBV2 and TRBJ2-7): EPEVTQTPSHQVTQMGQEVILRCVPISNHLYFYWYRQILGQKVEFLVSFYNNEISEKSEIFDDQFSVERPDGSNFTLKIRSTKLEDSAMYFCASSERNSPYEQYFGPGTRLTVT.

A single count supports this clone. The chain links TRBV29-1 to TRBJ2-4; D not resolved. The CDR3 runs to 12 residues. With 4 bases removed from V and 5 bases from J, the gap between germline ends came to 9 bases. CDR1 is SQVTM, CDR2 ANQGSEA, per germline. The DNA of the CDR3 is TGCAGCGTTGTAATGGCGGAAAACATTCAGTACTTC. Its protein product is CSVVMAENIQYF.

This clone occurred many times. This chain links TRBV13 with TRBJ1-1, with TRBD1 matching 7 bases. Germline V gene lookup returns CDR1 PRHDT and CDR2 FYEKMQ (reference sequence). The J segment lost 2 bases and the V segment lost 2 bases, leaving 8 bases of the junction unmatched. This CDR3 is built from 16 residues. In DNA form, the CDR3 reads TGTGCCAGCAGCTTACGTCCGGGACAGAGAAACACTGAAGCTTTCTTT. Translated, it gives CASSLRPGQRNTEAFF.

The rearrangement uses TRBV7-9 and TRBJ1-4; TRBD1 might be the D (5 bases). The CDR3 has 16 residues. Germline V gives CDR1 SEHNR, CDR2 FQNEAQ (reference sequence). Trimming removed 5 bases at V and 0 bases at J, with 13 bases between. The CDR3: CASSIGGIATNEKLFF. The CDR3 nucleotides read TGTGCCAGCAGCATCGGGGGGATTGCAACTAATGAAAAACTGTTTTTT. The full variable domain, its missing parts supplied by reference TRBV7-9 and TRBJ1-4, is DTGVSQNPRHKITKRGQNVTFRCDPISEHNRLYWYRQTLGQGPEFLTYFQNEAQLEKSRLLSDRFSAERPKGSFSTLEIQRTEQGDSAMYLCASSIGGIATNEKLFFGSGTQLSVL.

The J gene is TRBJ1-2, the V gene TRBV10-3; the D is unclear. Germline CDR1 reads ENHRY; CDR2 reads SYGVKD. This CDR3 has 14 residues. The V and J ends lost 6 bases and 4 bases respectively, with 15 bases between them. CDR3 coding DNA: TGTGCCATCAGCGAGCAGGAACAGTCCTATGGCTACACCTTC. As protein: CAISEQEQSYGYTF.

The V and J genes are TRBV6-5 and TRBJ1-5; D might be TRBD1 (6 bases). The CDR3 totals 13 residues. Per the germline V gene, CDR1 is MNHEY and CDR2 is SVGAGI. The V end lost 7 bases, the J end lost 5 bases, and 12 bases lay between the germline ends. CDR3 protein: CASKAGVDQPQHF. CDR3 in DNA: TGTGCCAGCAAGGCAGGGGTGGATCAGCCCCAGCATTTT.

This clone was detected only once. The CDR3 sequence: CASGLRFMPVEQYF. CDR3 nucleotides: TGTGCTAGTGGTTTGCGGTTTATGCCGGTCGAGCAGTACTTC. J is TRBJ2-7 and V is TRBV12-5, with D unresolved. V lost 2 bases and J lost 6, with 14 bases in between. This CDR3 contains 14 residues. Germline values: CDR1 LGHNT, CDR2 FRNRAP. The variable domain in full, completed from reference TRBV12-5 and TRBJ2-7, reads DARVTQTPRHKVTEMGQEVTMRCQPILGHNTVFWYRQTMMQGLELLAYFRNRAPLDDSGMPKDRFSAEMPDATLATLKIQPSEPRDSAVYFCASGLRFMPVEQYFGPGTRLTVT.

This clone was observed once. The J gene is TRBJ1-5, the V gene TRBV19, with TRBD1 identical over 8 bases. Unmatched junction bases numbered 5, after V lost 0 bases and J lost 7 bases. CDR3 length equals 15 residues. Germline V gene data show CDR1 as LNHDA and CDR2 as SQIVND (reference sequence). The CDR3 region is CASSIEGRGRQPQHF. CDR3 DNA: TGTGCCAGTAGTATAGAGGGCAGGGGGCGCCAGCCCCAGCATTTT.

In this sample, this clone turned up a few times. The junction and the germline gene differ at one end; a read error may be behind it. The chain recombines TRBV7-7 with TRBJ1-1; the D gene is possibly TRBD1 (5 bases). Germline V gene lookup returns CDR1 SSHAT and CDR2 FNYEAQ (reference sequence). This CDR3 is built from 16 residues. CDR3: CASSLVLRTLNTEAFF. The CDR3 DNA is TGTGCTAGCAGCTTAGTTTTAAGGACATTGAACACTGAAGCTTTCTTT.

The chain has TRBV27 and TRBJ1-2; 9 nucleotides align to TRBD1. V shed 4 bases, J shed 7 bases, and the junction held 7 bases outside the gene matches. The CDR3 is 14 amino acids. In germline, CDR1 is MNHEY, CDR2 SMNVEV (reference sequence). The chain's CDR3 is CASSYGQGYRGYTF. The CDR3 DNA is TGTGCCAGCAGTTATGGACAGGGGTATCGTGGCTACACCTTC.

The V call is TRBV5-4, the J call TRBJ1-1; 7 nucleotides agree with TRBD1. CDR1 and CDR2 from the germline V gene are SGHNT and YYREEE (reference sequence). Losses at the gene ends were 2 bases for V and 5 bases for J; bases not matched to a gene: 6. The CDR3 contains 14 residues. The CDR3 sequence: CASSLSGGRTEAFF. The CDR3 DNA reads as TGTGCCAGCAGCTTATCAGGGGGAAGGACTGAAGCTTTCTTT.

This chain joins TRBV6-4 and TRBJ2-2; 7 nucleotides align to TRBD2. Germline V CDR1 and CDR2: MRHNA, SNTAGT. J lost 1 base, V lost 6 bases, and 8 bases had no gene match. CDR3 length: 16 amino acids. The chain's CDR3 is CASSVSTSENTGELFF. The CDR3 coding sequence is TGTGCCAGCAGCGTGTCTACTAGCGAGAACACCGGGGAGCTGTTTTTT.

The V call is TRBV7-9, the J call TRBJ2-1, with a tentative D call TRBD2 (7 bases). The germline V and J ends were trimmed by 5 bases and 0 bases, with 20 bases remaining between them. Germline loops: CDR1 SEHNR, CDR2 FQNEAQ (reference sequence). There are 18 residues in the CDR3. The chain's CDR3 is CASSPPKGGDRSYNEQFF. CDR3 in DNA: TGTGCCAGCAGCCCCCCTAAGGGGGGGGACCGCTCCTACAATGAGCAGTTCTTC.

The chain uses TRBV6-2 or TRBV6-3 and TRBJ1-6; D is possibly TRBD1 (6 bases). Trimming shortened V by 0 bases and J by 8 bases, and 14 bases separated the two germline ends. CDR3 length: 16 residues. The germline gives CDR1 MNHEY, CDR2 SVGEGT. CDR3 DNA sequence: TGTGCCAGCAGTTACTCGAGGGGGGCATTTTATTCACCCCTCCACTTT. Amino acids: CASSYSRGAFYSPLHF.

This clone was seen a few times. The rearrangement uses TRBV3-1 (or the pseudogene TRBV3-2) and TRBJ1-1; D gene unclear. Germline V lookup: CDR1 LGHDT, CDR2 YNNKEL (reference sequence). This CDR3 spans 13 amino acids. Between the trimmed V and J ends, which lost 4 bases and 1 base, there was a span of 7 bases. The CDR3 sequence is CASSPWTNTEAFF. For the CDR3, the DNA is TGTGCCAGCAGCCCATGGACGAACACTGAAGCTTTCTTT.

V usage is TRBV4-3 and J usage is TRBJ2-3; 14 nucleotides match TRBD2. Germline CDR1 LGHNA, CDR2 YSLEER. V dropped 0 bases and J dropped 3; count of bases not matched to a gene: 2. The CDR3 totals 17 residues. The DNA for the CDR3 is TGCGCCAGCAGCCAAGAGACTAGCGGGGGGGCGACAGATACGCAGTATTTT. Translating gives CASSQETSGGATDTQYF.

The chain uses TRBV5-1 and TRBJ2-1; the match to TRBD1 covers 9 bases. Trimming took 4 bases from V and 5 from J; bases not matched to a gene: 10. The CDR3 runs 16 residues. Germline V gene sequence: CDR1 SGHRS, CDR2 YFSETQ. The CDR3 DNA reads TGCGCCAGCAGCGGTTCCCCGGGACAGGGTAACAATGAGCAGTTCTTC. Translating gives CASSGSPGQGNNEQFF. The whole variable domain, filled in from reference TRBV5-1 and TRBJ2-1, reads KAGVTQTPRYLIKTRGQQVTLSCSPISGHRSVSWYQQTPGQGLQFLFEYFSETQRNKGNFPGRFSGRQFSNSRSEMNVSTLELGDSALYLCASSGSPGQGNNEQFFGPGTRLTVL.

This clone was found once. This chain joins TRBV25-1 and TRBJ2-2, with D perhaps matching TRBD2 (6 bases). Trimming cost V 6 bases and J 4 bases, with 15 bases left between them. The CDR3 has 15 amino acids. The germline V gene has CDR1 MGHDK and CDR2 SYGVNS. CDR3 nucleotide sequence: TGTGCCAGCAGCCGAATCATCGGGAGCACCGGGGAGCTGTTTTTT. Encoded protein: CASSRIIGSTGELFF.

This chain uses TRBV9 with TRBJ1-1; D is ambiguous. CDR3 size: 13 residues. Looked up from germline, CDR1 is SGDLS and CDR2 is YYNGEE. V was pared by 3 bases and J by 6 bases, with 12 bases between. The CDR3, as DNA: TGTGCCAGCAGCGCACCCCCTGGGCCTGAAGCTTTCTTT. Amino acids: CASSAPPGPEAFF.

V is TRBV6-2 or TRBV6-3 and J is TRBJ2-3; 15 positions match TRBD2. V shed 5 bases and J 0 bases; nucleotides not matched to a gene: 6. Germline-derived CDR1 and CDR2 are MNHEY and SVGEGT. The CDR3 loop spans 18 amino acids. CDR3 residues: CASSNQGLAGGSTDTQYF. CDR3 coding DNA: TGTGCCAGCAGTAACCAGGGACTAGCGGGGGGAAGCACAGATACGCAGTATTTT.